This TCR beta chain was captured by sequencing in a study of T cell responses to AZD1222 COVID-19 vaccine. The germline gives CDR1 SGHTS, CDR2 YDEGEE. This CDR3 has 14 amino acids. Trimming took off 6 bases at V and 5 bases at J, with 17 bases between the two ends. The protocol was immunoSEQ multiplex PCR, while the TCRdb copy is restricted to in-frame clones and leaves out a portion. The table shows about 260,000 clones, with 85% to 95% occurring only once. This material consisted of peripheral blood, taken on day 0 of AZD1222 vaccination. J is TRBJ1-1 and V is TRBV5-8; D possibly corresponds to TRBD1 (6 bases). The receptor's source is an adult in good health. This CDR3 is CASKTQTGGTEAFF. In DNA form, the CDR3 reads TGTGCCAGCAAAACCCAGACAGGAGGGACTGAAGCTTTCTTT.